This TCR beta chain was sequenced during a study of Graves' ophthalmopathy and Graves' hyperthyroidism (dated by TCRdb to the late 2010s). A note on the overall study: Peripheral blood was collected before any treatment was given, at the time of initial diagnosis. The study used TCR beta repertoire signatures to distinguish Graves' ophthalmopathy from Graves' hyperthyroidism and to predict progression to ophthalmopathy. In total, approximately 140 blood samples were TCR-sequenced: approximately 42 ophthalmopathy, around 75 hyperthyroidism and some 17 hyperthyroidism-to-ophthalmopathy patients. To explore V-J signatures that distinguish ophthalmopathy from hyperthyroidism, a discovery set of about a hundred patients was enrolled, made up of about 40 with ophthalmopathy and some 56 with stable hyperthyroidism. An independent validation cohort comprised 18 hyperthyroidism patients and over 15 patients who later progressed from hyperthyroidism to ophthalmopathy. In a handful of hyperthyroidism patients, the T-cell repertoire of thyroid tissue was compared with the T-cell repertoire of blood. Following sample collection, hyperthyroidism patients were given methimazole at a starting dose of 30 mg daily, and ophthalmopathy patients were given high-dose intravenous methylprednisolone. For training and testing, the 95 to 100 patients in the discovery cohort were randomly divided in a 7:3 ratio.

Study-wide conclusions, independent of this receptor: In validation, the model predicted ophthalmopathy progression with about 64% sensitivity and 72% to 80% specificity; roughly 12 predicted patients were CT-confirmed with GO in a median of about 6.1 months. No statistical method was used to set the sample size in advance, and the investigators knew which group each participant was assigned to. Most expanded thyroid clonotypes with frequency above 0.001 were also detected in blood, suggesting blood repertoires may reflect the thyroid immune response. In cross-validation, the 13-signature model distinguished ophthalmopathy from stable hyperthyroidism with 85% to 90% sensitivity and approximately 81% specificity, and in the test set the corresponding values were roughly 80% and 76%.

Patients with ophthalmopathy had moderately to severely active disease, with a Clinical Activity Score of 3 or more, a NOSPECS grade of 4 or more, and a disease duration of less than 3 months. Patients with other autoimmune diseases, uncontrolled infections, pregnancy or lactation were excluded from the study. Clinical symptoms, serum thyroxine, TRAb, thyroid ultrasound and orbital computed tomography were used for diagnosis. Ficoll-Paque density gradient centrifugation was used to isolate PBMCs from 9.5 to 10 ml of fresh peripheral blood. Total RNA was extracted with Trizol reagent and quality-checked on an Agilent 2100 Bioanalyzer. CDR1 and CDR2 (DFQATT, SNEGSKA) derive from the germline V gene (reference sequence). From V the trimming removes 3 bases and from J it removes 1 base, while the gene matches leave 6 bases of the junction unaccounted for. The CDR3 runs 15 amino acids, cysteine and phenylalanine included. Only the CDR3 DNA stays, 45 bases, in frame from base 1.

There are many counts of this clonotype. There is no known antigen for this receptor. No base-level quality is on record; no much larger clone is a single base apart. For repertoire sequencing, TCR beta CDR3 regions were amplified from RNA transcripts. A first-round RT-PCR used HTBI primers with the Qiagen OneStep RT-PCR kit, followed by a second-round multiplex PCR, size selection and purification. The libraries underwent paired-end sequencing with 100 bp reads on an Illumina HiSeq2000. In the authors' own workflow: SOAPnuke was used to process the reads, throwing out any read that had adapters, had uncalled bases, had a mean Phred below 15, or lacked an exact constant-primer or identifier match. COPE v1.2.5 was used to merge high-quality paired reads. Each unique nucleotide sequence was defined as a clonotype, and clonotypes were aligned to IMGT TRB V, D and J references with MiTCR v1.1. Only V-J combinations with frequency above 0.0001 were analysed, covering approximately 99% of repertoires. A TCR clonal expansion and chaos score per V-J combination was defined as the ratio of F50 clonal expansion to chaos observed in the TCRdist matrix. Welch's t-statistics and random forest were used to reduce the features to some 13 V-J combinations, which were then used as input to a naive Bayes classifier. Thyroid-blood repertoire similarity was quantified with the Morisita-Horn index. TCRdb redid the processing of the public reads, applying fastp at Q25 and MiXCR, and retained in-frame beta chains. Rows with a matching CDR3 protein are joined into one entry that keeps the most common DNA and genes. V and J calls and clone size were set by TCRdb, not the authors. Here the sample has about 400,000 distinct CDR3 sequences; around 18% occur a single time. The ten largest account for 1.5% to 2% of the sample.

The specimen sequenced was peripheral blood. This sequence originates from a woman between 18 and 30 years old with Graves' ophthalmopathy. Donor details come from another sample of the same person, matched by shared clones. The chain was built from TRBV20-1 and TRBJ2-5, and TRBD2 aligns with 9 junction nucleotides. The nucleotide sequence reads TGCAGTGCTAGCCAGCGGGAGGCCCTCCAAGAGACCCAGTACTTC. This sequence encodes CSASQREALQETQYF.